The 26 T cell receptor beta chains listed next were all sequenced from one sample in a study of blood T cells in healthy people across ages. Primers used in a second PCR of about 7 to 12 cycles were a sample-barcoded 5' primer and a J-beta primer mix. One entry per CDR3 protein, called by TCRdb with MiXCR from the 5' RACE reads. The sample holds over 500,000 distinct CDR3 sequences, over 25% seen once. These data also formed part of another study, on T cells of mothers and their children.

The sample taken for sequencing was blood. These receptors originate from a boy aged 2 to 10 in good health.

Ten or more counts support this clonotype. CDR3 DNA: TGTGCCAGCTCACCTTACTCGCCTGGGACTAGCGGGGCAGATACGCAGTATTTT. This codes for CASSPYSPGTSGADTQYF. This chain links TRBV18 with TRBJ2-3; 13 bases fit TRBD2. Germline trimming cut 3 bases from V and 4 bases from J; bases unmatched to any gene: 10. This CDR3 is built from 18 residues. Germline V gene lookup returns CDR1 KGHSH and CDR2 LQKENI.

This clonotype was seen a few times. The J gene is TRBJ2-5, the V gene TRBV4-1, with a weak D call TRBD1 (6 bases). The J call could be wrong; TRBJ2-1 is a better fit for the DNA end. In germline, CDR1 is MGHRA, CDR2 YSYEKL. This CDR3 is 16 amino acids long. CDR3 bases: TGCGCCAGCAGCCAAGTGAACAGGGATCCCTACAATGAGCAGTTCTTC. Its translation is CASSQVNRDPYNEQFF.

The chain carries TRBV3-1 and TRBJ2-7; D remains ambiguous. Germline lookup yields CDR1 LGHDT and CDR2 YNNKEL (reference sequence). The CDR3 runs to 15 residues. Deletions cut 0 bases from V and 2 bases from J, with 11 bases between. The CDR3 DNA sequence: TGTGCCAGCAGCCAAGATTATTGGAATCCCTACGAGCAGTACTTC. Protein product: CASSQDYWNPYEQYF.

Here the CDR3 reads CASSLQGTQYGYTF. The CDR3 region has the DNA TGTGCCAGCAGCCTACAAGGGACTCAGTATGGCTACACCTTC. The chain carries TRBV7-9 and TRBJ1-2; weak D call: TRBD1 (5 bases). V shed 5 bases and J shed 5 bases, with 15 bases lying between them. The CDR3 extends over 14 amino acids. Germline-derived CDR1 and CDR2 are SEHNR and FQNEAQ (reference sequence).

The V gene is TRBV5-1, the J gene TRBJ2-5; D is undetermined. Trimming pared 0 bases from V and 1 base from J, leaving 7 bases between. CDR1 is SGHRS, CDR2 YFSETQ, per germline. This CDR3 is built from 14 residues. CDR3 sequence (DNA): TGCGCCAGCAGCTTGGAGGTTCCCCAAGAGACCCAGTACTTC. Translated: CASSLEVPQETQYF.

The rearrangement links TRBV2 to TRBJ1-2; D is possibly TRBD1 (6 bases). The CDR3 has 13 residues. CDR1 and CDR2 from the germline V gene are SNHLY and FYNNEI. Trimming took 0 bases from V and 4 from J, leaving 6 bases between them. The CDR3 here is CASSEAQGYGYTF. The CDR3 DNA reads TGTGCCAGCAGTGAAGCACAGGGCTATGGCTACACCTTC.

This chain links TRBV6-5 with TRBJ2-5, with D possibly TRBD2 on 5 matching bases. Looked up from germline, CDR1 is MNHEY and CDR2 is SVGAGI. This CDR3 comprises 13 residues. V was cut by 0 bases and J by 11 bases, with 13 bases left in between. The CDR3 DNA reads as TGTGCCAGCAGTTACTCATTGATCGGGGAGCAGTACTTC. It specifies CASSYSLIGEQYF.

In this sample, this clonotype turned up a few times. This chain joins TRBV2 and TRBJ2-5; TRBD2 matches 12 bases. There are 15 residues in the CDR3. V lost 8 bases, J lost 3 bases, and 7 bases stayed unmatched. Germline CDR1 reads SNHLY; CDR2 reads FYNNEI. The CDR3 sequence is CASASPSGGEETQYF. CDR3 bases: TGTGCCAGCGCGAGTCCTAGCGGGGGGGAAGAGACCCAGTACTTC.

This chain connects TRBV25-1 to TRBJ1-2; TRBD1 matches at 10 bases. The J segment lost 3 bases and the V segment lost 4 bases, leaving 11 bases of the junction unmatched. This CDR3 is built from 17 residues. CDR1 is MGHDK, CDR2 SYGVNS, per germline. In nucleotides, the CDR3 is TGTGCCAGCAGTGCGCAGCATGGACAGGGGGACCACTATGGCTACACCTTC. It encodes CASSAQHGQGDHYGYTF.

This clonotype was counted between two and nine times. The chain links TRBV12-3 or TRBV12-4 to TRBJ1-2; no firm D call. V was clipped by 1 base and J by 7 bases, with 13 bases between them. The CDR3 has 14 residues. CDR3 protein: CASSLEASGSGYTF. Written as DNA, the CDR3 is TGTGCCAGCAGTTTAGAAGCCAGCGGATCTGGCTACACCTTC.

This clonotype was counted between two and nine times. The chain has TRBV5-1 and TRBJ2-3; D is undetermined. Germline V gene sequence: CDR1 SGHRS, CDR2 YFSETQ. Trimming shortened V by 4 bases and J by 6 bases, and 12 bases separated the two germline ends. The CDR3 covers 13 residues. DNA of the CDR3: TGCGCCAGCAGCCGTCACGATTCGGATACGCAGTATTTT. Residues: CASSRHDSDTQYF.

This clonotype was counted a few times. The chain links TRBV18 to TRBJ1-2; 10 nucleotides line up with TRBD1. Germline-derived CDR1 and CDR2 are KGHSH and LQKENI. Trimming at V came to 6 bases and at J to 4 bases, leaving 8 bases not matched to a gene. This CDR3 has 15 residues. CDR3: CASSTGTGAGYGYTF. The CDR3 DNA sequence: TGTGCCAGCTCTACCGGGACAGGGGCAGGCTATGGCTACACCTTC.

The chain uses TRBV21-1 and TRBJ1-1; TRBD1, as called in the table, went unchecked against the DNA. TRBV21-1 is noted as a pseudogene. The CDR3 runs 17 residues. The CDR3 region is CASSKVGDPSRNTEAFF. Here the CDR3 DNA reads TGTGCCAGCAGCAAAGTCGGGGACCCCAGTAGGAACACTGAAGCTTTCTTT.

Here the CDR3 DNA reads TGTGCCAGCACCCAGGCCCGGGGAACTGAAGCTTTCTTT. This codes for CASTQARGTEAFF. J is TRBJ1-1 and V is TRBV6-1; D gene unclear. The CDR3 contains 13 residues. Germline assignment: CDR1 MNHNS and CDR2 SASEGT. V was trimmed by 7 bases and J by 5 bases, leaving 14 bases between them.

This clonotype has only a few counts. The DNA of the CDR3 is TGTGCCAGCAGCTTCGGACAGGGTGGAGAGTACTTC. This encodes CASSFGQGGEYF. The V and J genes are TRBV7-2 and TRBJ2-7, with 8 bases identical to TRBD1. Germline CDR1 SGHTA, CDR2 FQGNSA. V shed 3 bases, J shed 11 bases, and the junction held 6 bases outside the gene matches. This CDR3 spans 12 amino acids.

This clonotype was detected only a few times. V is TRBV3-1 and J is TRBJ1-1; D gene unclear. The CDR3 loop spans 15 amino acids. Germline values: CDR1 LGHDT, CDR2 YNNKEL (reference sequence). The V and J ends lost 1 base and 4 bases respectively, with 13 bases between them. The CDR3 loop is CASSQVVLRSTEAFF. CDR3 coding DNA: TGTGCCAGCAGCCAAGTAGTGTTACGGAGCACTGAAGCTTTCTTT.

The chain recombines TRBV20-1 with TRBJ2-1; D ambiguous. Germline V gene lookup returns CDR1 DFQATT and CDR2 SNEGSKA (reference sequence). The V end lost 1 base, the J end lost 8 bases, and 12 bases lay between the germline ends. The CDR3 contains 13 residues. The CDR3 nucleotides are TGCAGTGCTAGAGGTCCCGAGCCCTATGAGCAGTTCTTC. This translates into CSARGPEPYEQFF.

This clonotype showed up just a few times. This chain links TRBV20-1 with TRBJ2-7; D not certain. The CDR3 is 11 residues long. V was clipped by 3 bases and J by 4 bases, with 7 bases between them. Germline values: CDR1 DFQATT, CDR2 SNEGSKA (reference sequence). The CDR3: CSARASYEQYF. The CDR3 DNA is TGCAGTGCTAGGGCAAGTTACGAGCAGTACTTC.

The gene calls are TRBV6-6 and TRBJ1-3, with 7 positions matching TRBD1. Germline assignment: CDR1 MNHNY and CDR2 SVGAGI (reference sequence). The CDR3 runs to 17 residues. V gave up 2 bases and J gave up 0 bases; unmatched junction bases: 7. For the CDR3, the DNA is TGTGCCAGCAGTTACAGGGACAGCTCGAGCTCTGGAAACACCATATATTTT. This translates into CASSYRDSSSSGNTIYF.

The CDR3 DNA reads as TGTGCCACCAGTGATCCTCCTAGCGACATTCAGTACTTC. It specifies CATSDPPSDIQYF. V usage is TRBV24-1 and J usage is TRBJ2-4; D possibly corresponds to TRBD2 (6 bases). Germline CDR1 KGHDR, CDR2 SFDVKD. The CDR3 has 13 residues. The ends were cut back, 3 bases at V and 8 bases at J, with 10 bases in the middle.

The chain combines TRBV24-1 with TRBJ2-5; 14 bases fit TRBD2. The DNA matches TRBJ2-7 better at its end, which makes the J call doubtful. From germline, CDR1 is KGHDR and CDR2 SFDVKD. The CDR3 runs to 20 residues. The CDR3 loop is CATSVKGTSGSTHRGYEQYF. The CDR3 nucleotides read TGTGCCACCAGTGTAAAAGGGACTAGCGGGAGTACCCATAGGGGGTACGAGCAGTACTTC.

The chain couples TRBV27 to TRBJ1-2, with D possibly matching TRBD1 (6 bases). CDR1 is MNHEY, CDR2 SMNVEV, per germline (reference sequence). There are 14 residues in the CDR3. V lost 5 bases, J lost 8 bases, and 18 bases lay in between. CDR3 nucleotides: TGTGCCAGCAGTCTCGGAACAGGGTTCGGGGGCTACACCTTC. It yields the protein CASSLGTGFGGYTF.

J is TRBJ2-1 and V is TRBV11-2, with D possibly TRBD1 on 5 matching bases. The CDR3 covers 15 residues. The V end was cut by 2 bases, the J end by 0 bases, with 8 bases between. The germline CDR1 and CDR2 sequences are SGHAT and FQNNGV. CDR3 DNA: TGTGCCAGCAGCTTAAGGGGTTTCTCCTACAATGAGCAGTTCTTC. It encodes CASSLRGFSYNEQFF.

V usage is TRBV13 and J usage is TRBJ2-7; D might be TRBD1 or TRBD2, each matching 5 bases. The CDR3 has 12 amino acids. V was trimmed by 3 bases and J by 6 bases, leaving 9 bases between them. CDR1 is PRHDT, CDR2 FYEKMQ, per germline (reference sequence). CDR3 DNA: TGTGCCAGCAGCTTCCAGGGACCCGAGCAGTACTTC. Amino acids: CASSFQGPEQYF.

The V gene is TRBV20-1, the J gene TRBJ1-2, with D maybe TRBD1 (6 bases). The germline CDR1 and CDR2 sequences are DFQATT and SNEGSKA (reference sequence). The CDR3 runs to 13 residues. Trimming removed 3 bases at V and 3 bases at J, with 11 bases between. CDR3 in DNA: TGCAGTGCTAGGGAGGGGGGCGACTATGGCTACACCTTC. Translation: CSAREGGDYGYTF.

The chain has TRBV6-1 and TRBJ2-3; 12 nucleotides agree with TRBD2. Per germline, CDR1 MNHNS and CDR2 SASEGT. CDR3 length: 18 residues. Losses at the gene ends were 6 bases for V and 7 bases for J; bases not matched to a gene: 17. CDR3 in DNA: TGTGCCAGCAGCGCCATTGTCAGAGGACTAGCGGGATCAAATACGCAGTATTTT. Its protein is CASSAIVRGLAGSNTQYF.